These 9 T cell receptor beta chains share one sample of origin, sequenced in a study of identical twins. A single record per CDR3 protein comes from TCRdb applying MiXCR to the 5' RACE reads. The sample has approximately 530,000 distinct CDR3 sequences, 20% to 25% seen once. These data are also associated with another study on yellow fever vaccine responses in identical twins.

The material sequenced was CD4+ T cells sorted from blood. These receptors were collected from a woman aged 18-29 years in good health.

This rearrangement joins TRBV12-3 or TRBV12-4 to TRBJ2-7; 11 positions agree with TRBD2. Trimming cost V 6 bases and J 4 bases; bases outside gene matches: 5. The CDR3 spans 14 residues. The CDR3 nucleotides are TGTGCCAGCAGCAGACTAGCGGGACAATACGAGCAGTACTTC. As protein: CASSRLAGQYEQYF.

The chain recombines TRBV11-2 with TRBJ2-3, with 7 bases that match TRBD2. V was clipped by 3 bases and J by 2 bases; unmatched bases: 5. The CDR3 runs to 15 residues. Germline V gene sequence: CDR1 SGHAT, CDR2 FQNNGV. The CDR3 bases are TGTGCCAGCAGCTTGAGGGGACTAATCACAGATACGCAGTATTTT. Residues: CASSLRGLITDTQYF. The whole variable domain, filled in from reference TRBV11-2 and TRBJ2-3, reads EAGVAQSPRYKIIEKRQSVAFWCNPISGHATLYWYQQILGQGPKLLIQFQNNGVVDDSQLPKDRFSAERLKGVDSTLKIQPAKLEDSAVYLCASSLRGLITDTQYFGPGTRLTVL.

The chain recombines TRBV5-4 with TRBJ2-1, with D possibly being TRBD1 (6 bases). The ends were cut back, 3 bases at V and 0 bases at J, with 16 bases in the middle. CDR1 SGHNT and CDR2 YYREEE come from the germline V gene (reference sequence). The CDR3 runs 17 residues. In nucleotides, the CDR3 is TGTGCCAGCAGCTGGGGGCAGTTTAGCTTCTCCTACAATGAGCAGTTCTTC. This encodes CASSWGQFSFSYNEQFF.

This clonotype occurred a few times. The chain couples TRBV20-1 to TRBJ2-3; TRBD2 matches at 7 bases. Looked up from germline, CDR1 is DFQATT and CDR2 is SNEGSKA (reference sequence). The V and J ends lost 6 bases and 2 bases, in that order; junction bases with no gene match: 8. There are 14 residues in the CDR3. CDR3 coding DNA: TGCAGTGCGACTACGGGGGGACCCACAGATACGCAGTATTTT. This gives the protein CSATTGGPTDTQYF.

J is TRBJ2-1 and V is TRBV28, with TRBD2 as a possible D gene (6 bases). The CDR3 has 11 residues. Germline CDR1 MDHEN, CDR2 SYDVKM. V dropped 11 bases and J dropped 10 bases, with 15 bases sitting between them. CDR3 nucleotide sequence: TGTGCCGCCGGGACTGTGATAGAGCAGTTCTTC. Translation: CAAGTVIEQFF.

This clonotype came up a few times. The J gene is TRBJ2-6, the V gene TRBV24-1; 7 nucleotides agree with TRBD1. V shed 4 bases and J 0 bases; nucleotides not matched to a gene: 5. The CDR3 is 17 residues long. Germline lookup yields CDR1 KGHDR and CDR2 SFDVKD. CDR3 sequence (DNA): TGTGCCACCAGTGAAACAGGGGTCTCCTCTGGGGCCAACGTCCTGACTTTC. Its translation: CATSETGVSSGANVLTF.

The chain employs TRBV2 and TRBJ1-5; TRBD1 is a possible D gene (5 bases). V was trimmed by 6 bases and J by 2 bases, leaving 14 bases between them. The CDR3 spans 15 residues. Germline V gene sequence: CDR1 SNHLY, CDR2 FYNNEI. The CDR3 is CASSGPGIGNQPQHF. DNA of the CDR3: TGTGCCAGCAGCGGCCCAGGGATAGGCAATCAGCCCCAGCATTTT. Combining the CDR3 with reference TRBV2 and TRBJ1-5 gives the whole variable domain EPEVTQTPSHQVTQMGQEVILRCVPISNHLYFYWYRQILGQKVEFLVSFYNNEISEKSEIFDDQFSVERPDGSNFTLKIRSTKLEDSAMYFCASSGPGIGNQPQHFGDGTRLSIL.

This clonotype has more than one count but fewer than ten. The rearrangement links TRBV12-3 or TRBV12-4 to TRBJ2-1, with D possibly being TRBD2 (5 bases). V dropped 7 bases and J dropped 4 bases, with 17 bases sitting between them. The CDR3 runs 15 residues. In nucleotides, the CDR3 is TGTGCCAGCACCACTCCTAGCCCTCTTTACAATGAGCAGTTCTTC. Protein sequence: CASTTPSPLYNEQFF.

The chain joins TRBV6-1 to TRBJ2-3, with TRBD2 as a possible D gene (6 bases). CDR1 MNHNS and CDR2 SASEGT come from the germline V gene. The CDR3 length is 16 residues. The V gene lost 5 bases and the J gene lost 3 bases, with 18 bases spanning the gap. The CDR3 sequence: CASSKRGWLRTDTQYF. DNA of the CDR3: TGTGCCAGCAGTAAACGGGGGTGGTTAAGGACAGATACGCAGTATTTT.